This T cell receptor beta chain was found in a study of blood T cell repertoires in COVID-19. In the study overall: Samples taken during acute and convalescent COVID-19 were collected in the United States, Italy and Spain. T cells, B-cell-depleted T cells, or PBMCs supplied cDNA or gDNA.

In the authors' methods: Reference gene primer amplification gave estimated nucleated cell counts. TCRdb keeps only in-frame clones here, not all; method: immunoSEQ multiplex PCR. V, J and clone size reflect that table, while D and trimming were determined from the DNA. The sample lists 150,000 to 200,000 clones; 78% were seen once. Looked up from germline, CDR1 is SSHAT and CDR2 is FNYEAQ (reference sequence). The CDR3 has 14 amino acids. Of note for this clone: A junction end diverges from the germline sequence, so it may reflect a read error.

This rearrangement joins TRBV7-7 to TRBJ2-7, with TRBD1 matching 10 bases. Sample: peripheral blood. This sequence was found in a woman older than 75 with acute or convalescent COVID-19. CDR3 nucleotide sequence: TGTGCTAGCAGTCGGGGGACAGGGGCCTACGAGCAGTACTTC. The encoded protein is CASSRGTGAYEQYF.